What follows are 7 T cell receptor beta chains derived from one specimen sequenced in a study of T cell responses to AZD1222 COVID-19 vaccine. Measured with immunoSEQ multiplex PCR; TCRdb has only the in-frame clones, and not every one. The sample carries 90,000 to 95,000 clones, roughly 88% recorded once. Sequences were derived from peripheral blood, sampled 28 days after the second AZD1222 dose. These receptor sequences come from an adult who received the AZD1222 COVID-19 vaccine.

This clone is a singleton in its sample. J is TRBJ1-4 and V is TRBV5-1; unclear D gene. Germline V gives CDR1 SGHRS, CDR2 YFSETQ. Trimming took off 2 bases at V and 8 bases at J, with 13 bases between the two ends. The CDR3 length is 14 residues. Written as DNA, the CDR3 is TGCGCCAGCAGCTTACCGGACGGAAACGAAAAACTGTTTTTT. It encodes CASSLPDGNEKLFF.

This chain joins TRBV7-9 and TRBJ2-3; the D gene could be TRBD1 or TRBD2 (5 bases each). Looked up from germline, CDR1 is SEHNR and CDR2 is FQNEAQ (reference sequence). V lost 1 base and J 7 bases, leaving 15 bases between the germline ends. The CDR3 has 15 amino acids. The CDR3 loop reads CASSLGKGTANTQYF. The CDR3 DNA follows: TGTGCCAGCAGCTTAGGGAAGGGGACGGCTAATACGCAGTATTTT.

This rearrangement joins TRBV13 to TRBJ2-7, with TRBD2 matching 9 bases. V was clipped by 5 bases and J by 3 bases; unmatched bases: 17. Germline V gene lookup returns CDR1 PRHDT and CDR2 FYEKMQ (reference sequence). This CDR3 is 18 amino acids long. The DNA of the CDR3 is TGTGCCAGCAGCCTAACTAGCGGGTTCACCGGATCCTACTACGAGCAGTACTTC. Its translation is CASSLTSGFTGSYYEQYF.

The chain has TRBV15 and TRBJ1-1; D call uncertain. Trimming pared 0 bases from V and 4 bases from J, leaving 9 bases between. This CDR3 has 14 amino acids. CDR1 is LNHNV, CDR2 YYDKDF, per germline (reference sequence). In DNA form, the CDR3 reads TGTGCCACCAGCAGAGATCTGTATGGCACTGAAGCTTTCTTT. It encodes CATSRDLYGTEAFF.

V is TRBV3-1 (or the pseudogene TRBV3-2) and J is TRBJ2-7; 14 bases fit TRBD2. With V trimmed by 1 base and J by 4 bases, 3 bases remained unmatched. Germline V gene data show CDR1 as LGHDT and CDR2 as YNNKEL (reference sequence). This CDR3 is 16 amino acids long. In DNA, the CDR3 is TGTGCCAGCAGCCAAGGACTAGCGGGAGGGGGGTACGAGCAGTACTTC. This gives the protein CASSQGLAGGGYEQYF.

This clone has only one observation. The CDR3 loop reads CASSPDRGVVTEAFF. The CDR3 DNA reads TGTGCCAGCAGTCCGGACAGGGGGGTGGTCACTGAAGCTTTCTTT. This chain uses TRBV2 with TRBJ1-1; TRBD1 matches at 10 bases. Germline CDR1 reads SNHLY; CDR2 reads FYNNEI. V shed 5 bases and J 4 bases; nucleotides not matched to a gene: 7. The CDR3 is made up of 15 amino acids.

The chain is built from TRBV7-3 and TRBJ2-3, with D unresolved. Per the germline V gene, CDR1 is SGHTA and CDR2 is FQGTGA. The length of the CDR3 is 15 residues. V lost 5 bases to trimming and J lost 0 bases, with 12 bases between them. The CDR3, as DNA: TGTGCCAGCAGCCCGCAGGCGCTCAGCACAGATACGCAGTATTTT. It translates to CASSPQALSTDTQYF.